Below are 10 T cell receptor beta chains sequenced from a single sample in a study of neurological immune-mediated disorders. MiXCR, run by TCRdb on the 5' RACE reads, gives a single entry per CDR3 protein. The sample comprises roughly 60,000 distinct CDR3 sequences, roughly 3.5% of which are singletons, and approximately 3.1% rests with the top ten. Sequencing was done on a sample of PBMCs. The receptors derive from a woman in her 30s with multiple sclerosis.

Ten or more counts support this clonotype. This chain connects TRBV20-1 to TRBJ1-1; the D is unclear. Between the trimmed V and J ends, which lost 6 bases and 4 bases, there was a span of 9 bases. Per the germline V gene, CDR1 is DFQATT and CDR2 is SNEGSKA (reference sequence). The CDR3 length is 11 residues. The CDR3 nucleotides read TGCAGTGCCCTTGGGGTCACTGAAGCTTTCTTT. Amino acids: CSALGVTEAFF.

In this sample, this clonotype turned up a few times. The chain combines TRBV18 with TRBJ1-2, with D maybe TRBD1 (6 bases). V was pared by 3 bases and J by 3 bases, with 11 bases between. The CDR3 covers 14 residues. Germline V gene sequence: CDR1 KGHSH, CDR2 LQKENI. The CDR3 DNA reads TGTGCCAGCTCACCGAATCCAGGGGACTATGGCTACACCTTC. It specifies CASSPNPGDYGYTF. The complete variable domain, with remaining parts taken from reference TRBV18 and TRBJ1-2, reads NAGVMQNPRHLVRRRGQEARLRCSPMKGHSHVYWYRQLPEEGLKFMVYLQKENIIDESGMPKERFSAEFPKEGPSILRIQQVVRGDSAAYFCASSPNPGDYGYTFGSGTRLTVV.

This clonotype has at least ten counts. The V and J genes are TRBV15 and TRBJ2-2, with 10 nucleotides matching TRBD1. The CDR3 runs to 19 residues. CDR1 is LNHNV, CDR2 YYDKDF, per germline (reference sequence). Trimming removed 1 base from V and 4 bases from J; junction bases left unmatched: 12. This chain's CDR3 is CATSRGTGGLTSSTGELFF. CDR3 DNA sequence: TGTGCCACCAGCAGAGGGACAGGGGGTCTCACGTCTAGCACCGGGGAGCTGTTTTTT.

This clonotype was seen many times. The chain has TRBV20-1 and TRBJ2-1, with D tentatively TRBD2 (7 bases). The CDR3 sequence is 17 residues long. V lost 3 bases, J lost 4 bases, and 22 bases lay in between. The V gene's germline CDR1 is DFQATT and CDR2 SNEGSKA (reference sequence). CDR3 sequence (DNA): TGCAGTGCTAGGAGAGGGGGGAGGGCTTCCCTTTACAATGAGCAGTTCTTC. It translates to CSARRGGRASLYNEQFF.

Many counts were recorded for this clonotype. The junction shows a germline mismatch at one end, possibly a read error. This CDR3 reads CSVRDHRGSNQPQNF. The DNA for the CDR3 is TGCAGTGTTCGCGACCACCGTGGGAGCAATCAGCCCCAGAATTTT. This sequence joins TRBV20-1 and TRBJ1-5; D is ambiguous. Germline CDR1 and CDR2: DFQATT and SNEGSKA (reference sequence). CDR3 length: 15 residues.

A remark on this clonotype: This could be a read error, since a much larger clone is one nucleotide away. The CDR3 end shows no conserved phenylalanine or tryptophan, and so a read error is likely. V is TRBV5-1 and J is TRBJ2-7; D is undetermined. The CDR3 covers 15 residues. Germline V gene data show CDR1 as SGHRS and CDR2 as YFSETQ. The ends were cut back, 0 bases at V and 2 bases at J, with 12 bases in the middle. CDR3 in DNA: TGCGCCAGCAGCTTGGTGGCAGGTGGTACCTACGAGCAGTACTAC. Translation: CASSLVAGGTYEQYY.

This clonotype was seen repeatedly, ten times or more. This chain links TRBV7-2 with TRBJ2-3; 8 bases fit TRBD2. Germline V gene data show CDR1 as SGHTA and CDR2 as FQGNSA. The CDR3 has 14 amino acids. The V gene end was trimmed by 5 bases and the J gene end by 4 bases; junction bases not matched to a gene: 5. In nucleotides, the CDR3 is TGTGCCAGCAGCCCCGGGACTAGTCCAGATACGCAGTATTTT. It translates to CASSPGTSPDTQYF.

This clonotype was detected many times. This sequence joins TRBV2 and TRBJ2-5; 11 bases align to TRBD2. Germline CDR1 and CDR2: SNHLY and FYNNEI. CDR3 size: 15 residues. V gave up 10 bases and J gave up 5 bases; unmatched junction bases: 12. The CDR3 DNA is TGTGCCACGTCTAGCGGGGGGATCGGTGGGGAGACCCAGTACTTC. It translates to CATSSGGIGGETQYF.

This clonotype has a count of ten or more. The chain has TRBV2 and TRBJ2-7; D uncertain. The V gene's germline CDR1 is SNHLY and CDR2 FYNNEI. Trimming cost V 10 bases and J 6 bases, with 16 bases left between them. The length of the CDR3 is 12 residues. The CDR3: CATRYSDREQYF. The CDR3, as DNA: TGTGCCACCAGGTACAGTGACCGCGAGCAGTACTTC.

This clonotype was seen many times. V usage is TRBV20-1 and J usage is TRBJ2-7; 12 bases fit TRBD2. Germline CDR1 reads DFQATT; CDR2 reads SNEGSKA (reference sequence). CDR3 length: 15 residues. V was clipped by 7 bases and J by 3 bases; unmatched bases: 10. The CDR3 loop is CSVPTSGRGGYEQYF. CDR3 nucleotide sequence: TGCAGTGTTCCGACTAGCGGGAGAGGCGGCTACGAGCAGTACTTC.